These 8 T cell receptor beta chains were sequenced from one sample in a study of immune evolution from preneoplasia to lung adenocarcinoma. Produced via immunoSEQ multiplex PCR; TCRdb's table is partial and in-frame only. The table includes about 14,000 clones, 81% detected once. The sample comprised FFPE minimally invasive lung adenocarcinoma tissue. All receptors come from a person between 60 and 80 years old with lung adenocarcinoma.

The V gene is TRBV7-2, the J gene TRBJ1-6, with 9 bases fitting TRBD1. This CDR3 comprises 16 residues. The V gene's germline CDR1 is SGHTA and CDR2 FQGNSA. The junction had 5 bases not matched to a gene; V was cut back by 5 bases and J by 3 bases. CDR3 protein: CASSGTGLDYNSPLHF. The DNA of the CDR3 is TGTGCCAGCAGCGGGACAGGGTTAGACTATAATTCACCCCTCCACTTT.

About this clone itself: This CDR3 is also generated by other DNA sequences in the sample. The chain's CDR3 is CASSRTGTGGYEQYF. DNA for the CDR3: TGTGCCAGCTCACGGACCGGGACAGGGGGTTACGAGCAGTACTTC. The chain has TRBV18 and TRBJ2-7; TRBD1 agrees at 11 bases. The trim removed 4 bases at V and 4 bases at J, leaving 6 bases unmatched. Germline loops: CDR1 KGHSH, CDR2 LQKENI. The CDR3 runs to 15 residues.

The chain couples TRBV25-1 to TRBJ2-2; 12 bases map to TRBD1. CDR3 size: 18 residues. Trimming at V came to 2 bases and at J to 6 bases, leaving 10 bases not matched to a gene. Germline V gives CDR1 MGHDK, CDR2 SYGVNS. CDR3 amino acids: CASSERIRDRGRPGELFF. CDR3 nucleotide sequence: TGTGCCAGCAGTGAAAGGATCCGGGACAGGGGGCGTCCCGGGGAGCTGTTTTTT.

J is TRBJ1-1 and V is TRBV19; 7 bases line up with TRBD1. Germline V gene lookup returns CDR1 LNHDA and CDR2 SQIVND (reference sequence). The CDR3 extends over 15 amino acids. J gave up 5 bases and V 3 bases, and 9 bases lay outside the gene matches. CDR3 DNA sequence: TGTGCCAGTAGTATGGCCCTGTCAGGGGGGACTGAAGCTTTCTTT. Amino acid sequence: CASSMALSGGTEAFF.

This clone occurred a few times. The chain recombines TRBV15 with TRBJ1-5, with D hard to call. Germline V lookup: CDR1 LNHNV, CDR2 YYDKDF (reference sequence). The CDR3 has 13 residues. V gave up 4 bases and J gave up 10 bases, with 14 bases separating them. CDR3 amino acids: CATSTTRKSPQHF. CDR3 in DNA: TGTGCCACCAGCACGACACGTAAATCCCCCCAGCATTTT. The whole variable domain, filled in from reference TRBV15 and TRBJ1-5, reads DAMVIQNPRYQVTQFGKPVTLSCSQTLNHNVMYWYQQKSSQAPKLLFHYYDKDFNNEADTPDNFQSRRPNTSFCFLDIRSPGLGDTAMYLCATSTTRKSPQHFGDGTRLSIL.

This clone was recorded a few times. The rearrangement joins TRBV18 to TRBJ1-5, with D possibly matching TRBD1 (6 bases). V was pared by 2 bases and J by 4 bases, with 12 bases between. The CDR3 contains 15 residues. The germline gives CDR1 KGHSH, CDR2 LQKENI. This chain's CDR3 is CASSPEGVPNQPQHF. The DNA for the CDR3 is TGTGCCAGCTCACCAGAGGGGGTACCAAATCAGCCCCAGCATTTT. Looking up the rest from reference TRBV18 and TRBJ1-5 gives the full variable domain: NAGVMQNPRHLVRRRGQEARLRCSPMKGHSHVYWYRQLPEEGLKFMVYLQKENIIDESGMPKERFSAEFPKEGPSILRIQQVVRGDSAAYFCASSPEGVPNQPQHFGDGTRLSIL.

V and J are TRBV5-4 and TRBJ1-4; D unresolved. This CDR3 is built from 14 residues. V gave up 0 bases and J gave up 2 bases, with 5 bases separating them. CDR1 and CDR2 from the germline V gene are SGHNT and YYREEE (reference sequence). The CDR3 sequence is CASSLDLTNEKLFF. CDR3 sequence (DNA): TGTGCCAGCAGCTTGGATCTTACTAATGAAAAACTGTTTTTT.

The chain uses TRBV25-1 and TRBJ2-7; D might be TRBD1 (6 bases). The CDR3 length is 14 residues. V lost 10 bases and J 6 bases, leaving 22 bases between the germline ends. In germline, CDR1 is MGHDK, CDR2 SYGVNS. CDR3 in amino acids: CANRPLTGTCEQYF. Written as DNA, the CDR3 is TGTGCCAACAGACCCCTGACAGGAACCTGCGAGCAGTACTTC.